This TCR beta chain was observed in a study of T cells expressing NK-cell markers. Study information: In sorted CD3+CD56+NKG2C+, CD3+CD56+NKG2C- and CD3+CD56-NKG2C+ T cells, TCR beta repertoires were obtained. Among the eight sequenced donors, seven tested HCMV-seropositive and one tested seronegative.

The CDR3 totals 13 residues. The germline CDR1 and CDR2 sequences are DFQATT and SNEGSKA (reference sequence). TCRdb reprocessed the 5' RACE reads, keeping one entry per CDR3 protein, no DNA. Its listing shows 440,000 or so distinct CDR3 sequences. The V call is TRBV20-1, the J call TRBJ1-6; TCRdb returns TRBD1, unconfirmable since there is no DNA. The TCR was taken from a woman between 18 and 70 years old in good health. The sequencing sample was made of blood T cells: a sorted CD56 or NKG2C T cell subset, CD4+ or CD8+ T cells, or bulk PBMC T cells (not recorded which). CDR3 region: CSARGWGNSPLHF.